This T cell receptor (beta chain) was identified in a study of spatial heterogeneity in lung cancer. Study-wide background: Sequencing consistently turned up more beta-chain sequences than alpha-chain sequences.

This clonotype was seen a handful of times. The antigen is undetermined. Single TCR cDNA molecules each had their own unique molecular identifier. TCRdb re-called the 5' RACE reads with MiXCR, one entry per CDR3 protein. The table lists approximately 81,000 distinct CDR3 sequences, approximately 12% of them singletons. Overall study findings and caveats: Ubiquitous expanded tumor TCRs appeared in blood more at resection than follow-up.

The CDR3 is 13 amino acids. The V gene lost 4 bases and the J gene lost 4 bases, with 8 bases spanning the gap. Germline CDR1 is LGHDT and CDR2 is YNNKEL (reference sequence). Time point specified: sample taken at primary tumor resection. Unsorted whole RNA from tumor, nontumor lung or frozen PBMC underwent sequencing. The donors comprised about 69 untreated early-stage non-small cell lung cancer patients. The chain is built from TRBV3-1 and TRBJ2-1, with a tentative D call TRBD2 (6 bases). The clonotype originates from a male donor with early-stage non-small cell lung cancer. This sample comprised PBMCs, obtained at surgery. CDR3 in amino acids: CASSPGTYNEQFF. The DNA of the CDR3 is TGTGCCAGCAGCCCCGGGACTTACAATGAGCAGTTCTTC.